The T cell receptor (beta chain) described here comes from a study of blood T cell repertoires in COVID-19. Germline CDR1 reads SGHTA; CDR2 reads FQGTGA. The CDR3 totals 14 residues. The V end lost 1 base, the J end lost 5 bases, and 8 bases lay between the germline ends. The protocol was immunoSEQ multiplex PCR, while the TCRdb copy is restricted to in-frame clones and leaves out a portion. The sample carries about 300,000 clones, roughly 90% recorded once. Source material: PBMCs or T cells enriched from blood (not recorded which). V usage is TRBV7-3 and J usage is TRBJ1-4; D not resolved. This sequence originates from a man aged 55 to 70 who had recovered from COVID-19. CDR3 loop: CASSLRRQNEKLFF. The DNA of the CDR3 is TGTGCCAGCAGCTTAAGGAGGCAGAATGAAAAACTGTTTTTT.